This TCR beta chain was captured in a study of radiotherapy plus CTLA-4 blockade in lung cancer. Study information: Around 18% of enrolled patients responded objectively, and approximately 30% had disease control.

Ipilimumab-mediated CTLA-4 blockade plus focal radiation was given to patients having chemo-refractory metastatic non-small-cell lung cancer. Whole-study results and caveats: Early shifts in blood T cell clones, with interferon-beta, reportedly predicted response best.

Data came from immunoSEQ multiplex PCR; TCRdb stores just in-frame clones and leaves some out. The table includes some 74,000 clones, roughly 75% detected once. Regarding this clone: Its cognate antigen is unknown.

This sample comprised peripheral blood, obtained from a patient treated with radiotherapy plus ipilimumab. The source is a human donor with non-small cell lung cancer who had a complete response to radiotherapy plus ipilimumab.

The CDR3 region has the DNA TGTGCCAGCAGCCCCCGGGACAGGGCTAACTATGGCTACACCTTC. It translates to CASSPRDRANYGYTF. V usage is TRBV9 and J usage is TRBJ1-2, with 9 bases lining up with TRBD1. Germline lookup yields CDR1 SGDLS and CDR2 YYNGEE. The CDR3 contains 15 residues. The ends lost 4 bases at V and 0 bases at J; junction bases unmatched: 4.